Following are 17 T cell receptor beta chains from one sample sequenced in a study of blood T cell repertoires in COVID-19. Data came from immunoSEQ multiplex PCR; TCRdb stores just in-frame clones and leaves some out. Of 110,000 to 150,000 clones listed, roughly 85% are singletons. Material for sequencing was peripheral blood. The source of these receptors is a man aged 45-65 years with acute or convalescent COVID-19.

The J gene is TRBJ2-5, the V gene TRBV29-1; 9 nucleotides align to TRBD1. The V gene end was trimmed by 3 bases and the J gene end by 2 bases; junction bases not matched to a gene: 7. Germline-derived CDR1 and CDR2 are SQVTM and ANQGSEA. The CDR3 runs to 15 residues. CDR3 in amino acids: CSVDGTGRFQETQYF. The CDR3 DNA follows: TGCAGCGTTGACGGGACAGGGAGGTTTCAAGAGACCCAGTACTTC. Variable domain in full (rest from reference TRBV29-1 and TRBJ2-5): SAVISQKPSRDICQRGTSLTIQCQVDSQVTMMFWYRQQPGQSLTLIATANQGSEATYESGFVIDKFPISRPNLTFSTLTVSNMSPEDSSIYLCSVDGTGRFQETQYFGPGTRLLVL.

The rearrangement uses TRBV6-2 or TRBV6-3 and TRBJ2-7; 9 bases are a match to TRBD2. CDR1 is MNHEY, CDR2 SVGEGT, per germline. The ends lost 2 bases at V and 6 bases at J; junction bases unmatched: 5. The CDR3 extends over 14 amino acids. CDR3 in amino acids: CASSYGLAGIEQYF. The CDR3 nucleotides read TGTGCCAGCAGTTACGGGCTAGCGGGGATCGAGCAGTACTTC.

This chain connects TRBV7-8 to TRBJ2-3; TRBD2 aligns across 12 bases. Germline CDR1 SGHVS, CDR2 FQNEAQ. V lost 5 bases to trimming and J lost 4 bases; unmatched junction nucleotides: 10. This CDR3 region has 17 residues. The CDR3 spells CASSPRPGLAGSDTQYF. The CDR3 bases are TGTGCCAGCAGCCCTAGACCGGGACTAGCGGGTTCAGATACGCAGTATTTT. The full variable domain, rest sourced from reference TRBV7-8 and TRBJ2-3, is GAGVSQSPRYKVAKRGQDVALRCDPISGHVSLFWYQQALGQGPEFLTYFQNEAQLDKSGLPSDRFFAERPEGSVSTLKIQRTQQEDSAVYLCASSPRPGLAGSDTQYFGPGTRLTVL.

DNA for the CDR3: TGTGCGCTAGGGGCCGCGAACACCGGGGAGCTGTTTTTT. It is translated as CALGAANTGELFF. The chain is built from TRBV19 and TRBJ2-2; D perhaps matches TRBD1 (5 bases). CDR1 is LNHDA, CDR2 SQIVND, per germline (reference sequence). The CDR3 is 13 amino acids.

This rearrangement joins TRBV5-1 to TRBJ1-1, with a tentative D call TRBD1 (5 bases). The CDR3 is 13 amino acids. Trimming took 3 bases from V and 8 from J, leaving 14 bases between them. Germline V CDR1 and CDR2: SGHRS, YFSETQ. This CDR3 is CASSYNGAGEAFF. CDR3 coding DNA: TGCGCCAGCAGCTACAATGGGGCAGGGGAAGCTTTCTTT.

The chain links TRBV6-5 to TRBJ1-5; the D gene is possibly TRBD1 (6 bases). CDR1 is MNHEY and CDR2 is SVGAGI in the germline V gene. CDR3 length equals 16 residues. V gave up 0 bases and J gave up 2 bases, with 11 bases separating them. Here the CDR3 reads CASSYSGGAGNQPQHF. The CDR3, as DNA: TGTGCCAGCAGTTACTCTGGGGGCGCGGGCAATCAGCCCCAGCATTTT.

V and J are TRBV24-1 and TRBJ2-1; 7 nucleotides match TRBD2. CDR3 length: 14 residues. J gave up 7 bases and V 5 bases, and 7 bases lay outside the gene matches. The germline V gene encodes CDR1 KGHDR and CDR2 SFDVKD. In nucleotides, the CDR3 is TGTGCCACCAGTGCTACACTAGCGAGTAATGAGCAGTTCTTC. It is translated as CATSATLASNEQFF.

The chain recombines TRBV2 with TRBJ1-6; TRBD1 might be the D (5 bases). The CDR3 is 14 residues long. The germline V gene has CDR1 SNHLY and CDR2 FYNNEI. V lost 7 bases, J lost 10 bases, and 17 bases lay in between. CDR3 sequence reads: CASTPESGRSPLHF. The CDR3 DNA is TGTGCCAGCACCCCCGAGTCAGGGAGGTCACCCCTCCACTTT.

This clone has more than one count but fewer than ten. Here the CDR3 DNA reads TGTGCCAGCAGTTTAAACACGGGGTTAGGAGCCTACGAGCAGTACTTC. This gives the protein CASSLNTGLGAYEQYF. The chain employs TRBV28 and TRBJ2-7; maybe TRBD2 (5 bases). Germline V gives CDR1 MDHEN, CDR2 SYDVKM. CDR3 length equals 16 residues. The V and J ends lost 2 bases and 2 bases respectively, with 16 bases between them.

The chain employs TRBV7-2 and TRBJ1-2; a possible D gene is TRBD1 (6 bases). This CDR3 is built from 12 residues. Trimming removed 7 bases at V and 5 bases at J, with 11 bases between. Germline values: CDR1 SGHTA, CDR2 FQGNSA. CDR3 coding DNA: TGTGCCAGCACCCCGGGACATTATGGCTACACCTTC. This codes for CASTPGHYGYTF.

The chain uses TRBV5-5 and TRBJ1-5; 8 bases are shared with TRBD1. This CDR3 region has 15 residues. Unmatched junction bases numbered 5, after V lost 0 bases and J lost 6 bases. CDR1 SGHKS and CDR2 YYEKEE come from the germline V gene (reference sequence). In DNA, the CDR3 is TGTGCCAGCAGCTTGGACCCGGACAGGGTTCAGCCCCAGCATTTT. It is translated as CASSLDPDRVQPQHF.

This clone appeared a few times. CDR3 nucleotide sequence: TGTGCCAGCAGCTTGCTGGGACAGGGAGCCAAAAACATTCAGTACTTC. This encodes CASSLLGQGAKNIQYF. V usage is TRBV7-9 and J usage is TRBJ2-4; 9 nucleotides align to TRBD1. Trimming cost V 3 bases and J 0 bases; bases outside gene matches: 3. CDR3 length equals 16 residues. The germline CDR1 and CDR2 sequences are SEHNR and FQNEAQ (reference sequence).

This chain links TRBV19 with TRBJ2-1, with a weak D call TRBD1 (6 bases). The V gene lost 5 bases and the J gene lost 1 base, with 9 bases spanning the gap. CDR1 and CDR2 from the germline V gene are LNHDA and SQIVND (reference sequence). There are 14 residues in the CDR3. The CDR3 DNA sequence: TGTGCCAGTAGTCTAGGACAGTCCTACAATGAGCAGTTCTTC. Translated: CASSLGQSYNEQFF.

The chain recombines TRBV9 with TRBJ2-7; TRBD1 aligns across 9 bases. There are 17 residues in the CDR3. Losses at the gene ends were 0 bases for V and 6 bases for J; bases not matched to a gene: 13. Germline loops: CDR1 SGDLS, CDR2 YYNGEE. The CDR3 is CASSVGLGGTGYSEQYF. In DNA form, the CDR3 reads TGTGCCAGCAGCGTAGGTTTGGGGGGGACAGGGTATAGCGAGCAGTACTTC.

The rearrangement joins TRBV2 to TRBJ1-2; 7 bases fit TRBD1. The J segment lost 4 bases and the V segment lost 4 bases, leaving 9 bases of the junction unmatched. The CDR3 is 15 residues long. Looked up from germline, CDR1 is SNHLY and CDR2 is FYNNEI. CDR3 loop: CASSVSRDRAYGYTF. The CDR3 region has the DNA TGTGCCAGCAGTGTATCTCGGGACAGAGCCTATGGCTACACCTTC.

The V gene is TRBV27, the J gene TRBJ1-2; D not certain. The CDR3 extends over 13 amino acids. The V gene's germline CDR1 is MNHEY and CDR2 SMNVEV (reference sequence). Trimming left V 6 bases short and J 8 bases short, with 16 bases between. CDR3 nucleotide sequence: TGTGCCAGCAGCCATCCAGGAGGGAACGGCTACACCTTC. Its protein is CASSHPGGNGYTF.

The CDR3 is CASSFTGEYGYTF. The CDR3 bases are TGTGCCAGCAGCTTCACAGGGGAATATGGCTACACCTTC. V usage is TRBV7-9 and J usage is TRBJ1-2; 7 nucleotides line up with TRBD1. The CDR3 sequence is 13 residues long. Trimming cost V 3 bases and J 5 bases; bases outside gene matches: 3. The germline CDR1 and CDR2 sequences are SEHNR and FQNEAQ (reference sequence).